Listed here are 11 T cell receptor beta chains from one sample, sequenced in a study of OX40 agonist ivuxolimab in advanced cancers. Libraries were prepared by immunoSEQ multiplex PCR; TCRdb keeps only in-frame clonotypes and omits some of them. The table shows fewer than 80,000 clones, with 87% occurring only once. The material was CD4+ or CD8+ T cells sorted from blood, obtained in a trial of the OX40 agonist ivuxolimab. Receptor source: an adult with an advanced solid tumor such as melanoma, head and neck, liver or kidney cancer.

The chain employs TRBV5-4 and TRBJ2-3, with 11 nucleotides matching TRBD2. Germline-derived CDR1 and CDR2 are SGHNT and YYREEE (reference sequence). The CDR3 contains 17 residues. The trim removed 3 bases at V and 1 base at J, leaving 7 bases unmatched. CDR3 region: CASSWRLAGSGTDTQYF. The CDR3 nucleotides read TGTGCCAGCAGCTGGAGACTAGCGGGGTCGGGCACAGATACGCAGTATTTT. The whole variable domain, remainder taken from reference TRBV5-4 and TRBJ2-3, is ETGVTQSPTHLIKTRGQQVTLRCSSQSGHNTVSWYQQALGQGPQFIFQYYREEENGRGNFPPRFSGLQFPNYSSELNVNALELDDSALYLCASSWRLAGSGTDTQYFGPGTRLTVL.

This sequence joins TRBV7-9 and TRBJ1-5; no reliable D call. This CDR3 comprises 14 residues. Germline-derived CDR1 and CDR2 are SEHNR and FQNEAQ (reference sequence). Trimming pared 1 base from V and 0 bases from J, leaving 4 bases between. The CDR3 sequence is CASSLDNSNQPQHF. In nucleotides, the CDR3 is TGTGCCAGCAGCTTAGACAATAGCAATCAGCCCCAGCATTTT.

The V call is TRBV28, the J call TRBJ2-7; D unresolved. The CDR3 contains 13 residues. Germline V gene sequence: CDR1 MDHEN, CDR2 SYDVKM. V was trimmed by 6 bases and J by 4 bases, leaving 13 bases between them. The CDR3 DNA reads TGTGCCAGCAGAGCCCCCCTTAGGTACGAGCAGTACTTC. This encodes CASRAPLRYEQYF.

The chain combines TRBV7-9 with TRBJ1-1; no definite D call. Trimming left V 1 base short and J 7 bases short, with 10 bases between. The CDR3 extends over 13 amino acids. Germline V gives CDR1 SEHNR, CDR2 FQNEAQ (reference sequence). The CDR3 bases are TGTGCCAGCAGCTTAGTAGAGACGGGTGAAGCTTTCTTT. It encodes CASSLVETGEAFF.

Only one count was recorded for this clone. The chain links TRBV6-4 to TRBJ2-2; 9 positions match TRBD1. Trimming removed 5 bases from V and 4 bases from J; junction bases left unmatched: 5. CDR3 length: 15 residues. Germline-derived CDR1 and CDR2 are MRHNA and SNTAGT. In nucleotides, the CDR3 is TGTGCCAGCAGTACCGGGACAGGGCCCACCGGGGAGCTGTTTTTT. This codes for CASSTGTGPTGELFF.

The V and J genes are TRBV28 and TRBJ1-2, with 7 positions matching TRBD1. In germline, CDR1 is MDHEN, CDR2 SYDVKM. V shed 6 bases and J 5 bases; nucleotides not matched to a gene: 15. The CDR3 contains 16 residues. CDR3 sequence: CASRQGGPNLGYGYTF. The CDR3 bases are TGTGCCAGCAGGCAGGGGGGGCCCAACCTAGGTTATGGCTACACCTTC.

The CDR3 nucleotides are TGCGCCAGCAGCTTGGGTCCGGGGTCCGGGGAGCTGTTTTTT. Translation: CASSLGPGSGELFF. The chain carries TRBV5-1 and TRBJ2-2, with D possibly TRBD2 on 5 matching bases. V was cut by 0 bases and J by 6 bases, with 9 bases left in between. Germline assignment: CDR1 SGHRS and CDR2 YFSETQ. CDR3 size: 14 residues.

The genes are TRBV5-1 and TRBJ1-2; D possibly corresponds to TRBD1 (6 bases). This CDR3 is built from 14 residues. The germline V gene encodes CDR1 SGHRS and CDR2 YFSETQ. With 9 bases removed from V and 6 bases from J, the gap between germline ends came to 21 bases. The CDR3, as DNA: TGCGCCACATCGACAGGAAGGATGGGGGATGGCTACACCTTC. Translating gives CATSTGRMGDGYTF. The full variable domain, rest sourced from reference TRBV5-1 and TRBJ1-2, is KAGVTQTPRYLIKTRGQQVTLSCSPISGHRSVSWYQQTPGQGLQFLFEYFSETQRNKGNFPGRFSGRQFSNSRSEMNVSTLELGDSALYLCATSTGRMGDGYTFGSGTRLTVV.

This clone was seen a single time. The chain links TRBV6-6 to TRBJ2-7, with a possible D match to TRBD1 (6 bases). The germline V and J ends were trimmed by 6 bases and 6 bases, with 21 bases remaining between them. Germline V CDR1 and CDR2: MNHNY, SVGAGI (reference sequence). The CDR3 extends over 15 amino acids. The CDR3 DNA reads TGTGCCAGCAGGGTTTCCAGGGGAGTTTTGGGCGAGCAGTACTTC. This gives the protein CASRVSRGVLGEQYF.

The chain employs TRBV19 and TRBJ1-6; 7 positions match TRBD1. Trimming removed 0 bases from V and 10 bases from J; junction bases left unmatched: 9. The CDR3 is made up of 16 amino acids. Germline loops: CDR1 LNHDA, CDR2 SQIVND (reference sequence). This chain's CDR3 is CASSIDRVGGISPLHF. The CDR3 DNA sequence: TGTGCCAGTAGTATAGATCGGGTAGGGGGCATATCACCCCTCCACTTT.

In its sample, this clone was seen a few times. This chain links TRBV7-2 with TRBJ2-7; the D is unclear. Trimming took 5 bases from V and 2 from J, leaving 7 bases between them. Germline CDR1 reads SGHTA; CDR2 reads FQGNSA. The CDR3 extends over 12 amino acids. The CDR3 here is CASSNDTYEQYF. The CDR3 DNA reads TGTGCCAGCAGCAACGACACCTACGAGCAGTACTTC.